The table lists the clone carrying this T cell receptor (beta chain) with a count of one. What it recognizes is unknown. PCR amplification relied on 60 Vbeta primers (plus 13 Jbeta primers). Repertoires were generated with immunoSEQ multiplex PCR, while TCRdb's copy carries only in-frame clones and drops some. The sample holds 79,000 or so clones; 79% are singletons and the top ten take roughly 22%. The CDR3 is 15 residues long. Germline V gene sequence: CDR1 LNHDA, CDR2 SQIVND (reference sequence). Between the trimmed V and J ends, which lost 3 bases and 0 bases, there was a span of 11 bases. This sample is drawn from a study of cytomegalovirus exposure and HLA in healthy donors. Overall study results and limits: Analysis performed later showed TCR beta chains linked to HLA being more clonally expanded than equally common others. According to reports, the classifier identified cytomegalovirus status with high specificity and sensitivity.

The source is a woman aged 40-49 years in good health and CMV-seropositive. The genes are TRBV19 and TRBJ1-1; D possibly corresponds to TRBD1 (6 bases). Sequenced input: PBMCs. The CDR3 loop is CASSIPTGLNTEAFF. DNA of the CDR3: TGTGCCAGTAGTATCCCCACAGGGTTGAACACTGAAGCTTTCTTT.